Following are 32 T cell receptor beta chains from one sample sequenced in a study of response to subunit inactivated influenza vaccine. MiXCR, applied by TCRdb to the RT-PCR reads, yields one record per CDR3 protein. The table has about 500,000 distinct CDR3 sequences, roughly 7.9% seen once. The source was PBMCs from blood, collected around 25 months after vaccination. The receptors come from a man aged 45 to 75 who received an inactivated influenza vaccine.

This clonotype showed up many times. This CDR3 is CASSAGLRTDTQYF. CDR3 coding DNA: TGTGCCAGCAGCGCGGGGCTCCGCACAGATACGCAGTATTTT. The rearrangement links TRBV9 to TRBJ2-3; D possibly matches TRBD1 or TRBD2 (5 bases each). The V gene's germline CDR1 is SGDLS and CDR2 YYNGEE. Trimming left V 3 bases short and J 1 base short, with 9 bases between. CDR3 length: 14 residues.

In this sample, this clonotype turned up many times. The V and J genes are TRBV15 and TRBJ2-4, with D possibly matching TRBD1 (5 bases). Germline assignment: CDR1 LNHNV and CDR2 YYDKDF (reference sequence). The V and J ends lost 2 bases and 0 bases respectively, with 11 bases between them. The CDR3 sequence is 16 residues long. CDR3 in DNA: TGTGCCACCAGCAGAAAGTTACAGGCAGCCAAAAACATTCAGTACTTC. It specifies CATSRKLQAAKNIQYF.

The sample holds a few counts of this clonotype. This chain links TRBV20-1 with TRBJ2-6, with D possibly being TRBD1 (6 bases). Looked up from germline, CDR1 is DFQATT and CDR2 is SNEGSKA (reference sequence). Trimming removed 7 bases from V and 4 bases from J, with 14 bases in between. This CDR3 contains 14 residues. The CDR3 protein is CSVPGTPGANVLTF. Written as DNA, the CDR3 is TGCAGTGTCCCAGGGACACCAGGGGCCAACGTCCTGACTTTC.

This clonotype was seen many times. The genes are TRBV29-1 and TRBJ1-2; D gene uncertain. The CDR3 runs to 12 residues. Between the trimmed V and J ends, which lost 3 bases and 5 bases, there was a span of 10 bases. The germline gives CDR1 SQVTM, CDR2 ANQGSEA. Here the CDR3 DNA reads TGCAGCGTTGAGTTACGGACGTATGGCTACACCTTC. Its protein product is CSVELRTYGYTF.

The J gene is TRBJ1-5, the V gene TRBV20-1; perhaps TRBD1 as D (6 bases). Trimming took 5 bases from V and 1 from J, leaving 12 bases between them. This CDR3 comprises 14 residues. Per germline, CDR1 DFQATT and CDR2 SNEGSKA (reference sequence). The CDR3 spells CSAPGGQSNQPQHF. DNA for the CDR3: TGCAGTGCTCCGGGGGGGCAAAGCAATCAGCCCCAGCATTTT.

The V and J genes are TRBV7-3 and TRBJ2-2, with 10 positions matching TRBD2. Losses at the gene ends were 0 bases for V and 7 bases for J; bases not matched to a gene: 5. CDR3 length: 16 amino acids. CDR1 is SGHTA, CDR2 FQGTGA, per germline. DNA of the CDR3: TGTGCCAGCAGCTTAACCCCAGCGGGAGGGGTCGGGGAGCTGTTTTTT. It specifies CASSLTPAGGVGELFF.

This clonotype was observed many times. The chain joins TRBV24-1 to TRBJ2-1, with D possibly matching TRBD1 (5 bases). This CDR3 is 14 amino acids long. CDR1 and CDR2 from the germline V gene are KGHDR and SFDVKD. Deletions cut 7 bases from V and 5 bases from J, with 14 bases between. This CDR3 is CATSDSRLNNEQFF. The CDR3 bases are TGTGCCACCAGCGACAGCAGGTTAAACAATGAGCAGTTCTTC.

Only a few counts were recorded for this clonotype. The CDR3 nucleotides are TGTGCCAGCAGCCAAGCCACGGAGAACACTGAAGCTTTCTTT. It codes for CASSQATENTEAFF. This rearrangement joins TRBV3-1 to TRBJ1-1; no clear D gene. The CDR3 contains 14 residues. The germline V gene has CDR1 LGHDT and CDR2 YNNKEL (reference sequence). With 1 base removed from V and 1 base from J, the gap between germline ends came to 7 bases.

This clonotype was detected ten times or more. The gene calls are TRBV28 and TRBJ2-1; 11 nucleotides agree with TRBD2. CDR1 is MDHEN and CDR2 is SYDVKM in the germline V gene. This CDR3 contains 14 residues. V gave up 8 bases and J gave up 7 bases; unmatched junction bases: 7. The CDR3: CASGTSGSVNEQFF. In DNA form, the CDR3 reads TGTGCCAGCGGCACTAGCGGGAGTGTGAATGAGCAGTTCTTC.

In DNA form, the CDR3 reads TGTGCCAGCAGTTACTCGCCAGGGGCTAGCACAGATACGCAGTATTTT. Translation: CASSYSPGASTDTQYF. The rearrangement uses TRBV6-5 and TRBJ2-3; D is possibly TRBD1 (6 bases). The CDR3 totals 16 residues. Germline V lookup: CDR1 MNHEY, CDR2 SVGAGI. V was trimmed by 0 bases and J by 0 bases, leaving 10 bases between them.

This clonotype occurred a few times. The chain combines TRBV7-9 with TRBJ1-2, with TRBD1 matching over 8 bases. J was trimmed by 7 bases and V by 4 bases; bases with no gene match: 8. Germline values: CDR1 SEHNR, CDR2 FQNEAQ (reference sequence). The CDR3 loop spans 14 amino acids. CDR3 coding DNA: TGTGCCAGCAGCTATACGGACAGGGCGGGTGGCTACACCTTC. It encodes CASSYTDRAGGYTF.

Here the CDR3 DNA reads TGTGCCAGCAGCGAGGACAGGGGAACAGATACGCAGTATTTT. It specifies CASSEDRGTDTQYF. The J gene is TRBJ2-3, the V gene TRBV9; 9 bases match TRBD1. The CDR3 spans 14 residues. CDR1 and CDR2 (germline): SGDLS, YYNGEE. V was clipped by 3 bases and J by 3 bases; unmatched bases: 2.

This clonotype showed up just a few times. V is TRBV20-1 and J is TRBJ1-5; TRBD1 might be the D (6 bases). The V end was cut by 6 bases, the J end by 0 bases, with 18 bases between. Germline-derived CDR1 and CDR2 are DFQATT and SNEGSKA (reference sequence). This CDR3 has 16 residues. The CDR3 DNA reads as TGCAGTGCCATAAAAGGGGGGACCTCTAGCAATCAGCCCCAGCATTTT. Translation: CSAIKGGTSSNQPQHF.

This clonotype was seen a few times. The chain recombines TRBV6-1 with TRBJ1-2; 9 nucleotides line up with TRBD1. Trimming removed 7 bases from V and 3 bases from J; junction bases left unmatched: 15. The CDR3 contains 17 residues. Germline V gene lookup returns CDR1 MNHNS and CDR2 SASEGT. DNA of the CDR3: TGTGCCAGCACGGATCCGTCTTTAGGACAGGGGTACTATGGCTACACCTTC. The encoded protein is CASTDPSLGQGYYGYTF.

Many counts were recorded for this clonotype. The gene calls are TRBV4-3 and TRBJ2-1; TRBD2 matches at 11 bases. The germline V gene has CDR1 LGHNA and CDR2 YSLEER. V lost 1 base to trimming and J lost 2 bases; unmatched junction nucleotides: 7. The CDR3 has 18 amino acids. This CDR3 reads CASSQASYSGGAYNEQFF. The CDR3 nucleotides read TGCGCCAGCAGCCAAGCCAGCTATAGCGGGGGGGCCTACAATGAGCAGTTCTTC.

The genes are TRBV4-1 and TRBJ1-1; maybe TRBD1 (5 bases). V dropped 3 bases and J dropped 1 base, with 12 bases sitting between them. CDR3 length: 15 residues. CDR1 and CDR2 (germline): MGHRA, YSYEKL. CDR3 loop: CASSQGHRKNTEAFF. The CDR3 bases are TGCGCCAGCAGCCAGGGGCACAGAAAGAACACTGAAGCTTTCTTT.

The chain recombines TRBV7-2 with TRBJ2-2, with 7 positions matching TRBD2. Germline CDR1 is SGHTA and CDR2 is FQGNSA. This CDR3 region has 15 residues. The V and J ends lost 1 base and 5 bases, in that order; junction bases with no gene match: 4. CDR3 bases: TGTGCCAGCAGCTTAGTTCAGGGAGGGACCGGGGAGCTGTTTTTT. This codes for CASSLVQGGTGELFF.

This clonotype has ten or more counts. The rearrangement links TRBV2 to TRBJ2-2; the D is unclear. V lost 4 bases, J lost 3 bases, and 3 bases lay in between. The germline gives CDR1 SNHLY, CDR2 FYNNEI. The CDR3 runs 12 residues. CDR3 DNA: TGTGCCAGCAGTGGTGACACCGGGGAGCTGTTTTTT. Its protein is CASSGDTGELFF. Full variable domain (rest looked up from reference TRBV2 and TRBJ2-2): EPEVTQTPSHQVTQMGQEVILRCVPISNHLYFYWYRQILGQKVEFLVSFYNNEISEKSEIFDDQFSVERPDGSNFTLKIRSTKLEDSAMYFCASSGDTGELFFGEGSRLTVL.

This clonotype was seen ten or more times. The CDR3 sequence is CSAQSGGSYEQYF. As DNA, the CDR3 is TGCAGTGCCCAGTCGGGAGGGTCCTACGAGCAGTACTTC. The rearrangement links TRBV20-1 to TRBJ2-7; 8 nucleotides line up with TRBD2. The CDR3 totals 13 residues. Germline V gene lookup returns CDR1 DFQATT and CDR2 SNEGSKA (reference sequence). The junction had 5 bases not matched to a gene; V was cut back by 6 bases and J by 1 base.

CDR3 bases: TGCGCCAGCAGTCTGCAGACGGGACAGTCATACGAGCAGTACTTC. This translates into CASSLQTGQSYEQYF. V and J are TRBV5-1 and TRBJ2-7; 7 nucleotides agree with TRBD1. J gave up 4 bases and V 5 bases, and 12 bases lay outside the gene matches. Germline V gene sequence: CDR1 SGHRS, CDR2 YFSETQ. The CDR3 loop spans 15 amino acids.

This sequence joins TRBV20-1 and TRBJ2-7, with a weak D call TRBD1 (7 bases). This CDR3 region has 15 residues. V dropped 6 bases and J dropped 0 bases, with 18 bases sitting between them. Germline CDR1 DFQATT, CDR2 SNEGSKA (reference sequence). CDR3 bases: TGCAGTGCCCCCCCCGAGCAGGGGGGCTCCTACGAGCAGTACTTC. It specifies CSAPPEQGGSYEQYF.

This clonotype was detected a few times. The chain carries TRBV28 and TRBJ2-5; a possible D gene is TRBD1 (5 bases). This CDR3 is built from 15 residues. The ends were cut back, 5 bases at V and 4 bases at J, with 17 bases in the middle. From germline, CDR1 is MDHEN and CDR2 SYDVKM. CDR3 in amino acids: CASSQLSVRGETQYF. The CDR3 DNA follows: TGTGCCAGCAGTCAACTTTCCGTTAGGGGAGAGACCCAGTACTTC.

This clonotype has only a few counts. The genes are TRBV7-2 and TRBJ2-1, with TRBD1 identical over 10 bases. V trimming: 3 bases; J trimming: 8 bases; junction bases outside the gene matches: 10. Germline V gives CDR1 SGHTA, CDR2 FQGNSA. The CDR3 has 16 residues. As DNA, the CDR3 is TGTGCCAGCAGCTTCCTACCGGGACAGGGGACAGATGAGCAGTTCTTC. Amino acids: CASSFLPGQGTDEQFF.

Remarks on this clonotype: This sequence may be a read error, since a much larger clone differs from it by one base. The chain is built from TRBV5-5 and TRBJ2-1; possible D gene TRBD1, 6 bases. Germline CDR1 SGHKS, CDR2 YYEKEE (reference sequence). V shed 3 bases and J shed 2 bases, with 12 bases lying between them. The CDR3 runs 15 residues. Written as DNA, the CDR3 is TGTGCCAGCAGCTCCCGGCACAGGGCCTACAATGAGCAGTTCTTC. Protein sequence: CASSSRHRAYNEQFF.

The table lists this clonotype with many counts. At one of its ends the junction is not consistent with the germline gene, which may arise from a read error. The CDR3 DNA reads TGTGCCAGCAGCTTAGGTGTCTACAATGAGCAGTTCTTC. Translating it yields CASSLGVYNEQFF. The chain combines TRBV5-1 with TRBJ2-1; no clear D gene. The CDR3 is made up of 13 amino acids. The germline V gene encodes CDR1 SGHRS and CDR2 YFSETQ.

This clonotype has a count of ten or more. This chain joins TRBV21-1 and TRBJ2-2; TRBD2 reflects the table's D call only, with no check against the DNA. TRBV21-1 is classified as a pseudogene. The CDR3 runs to 16 residues. CDR3 region: CASSKPAGGPAGELFF. The CDR3 DNA reads as TGTGCCAGCAGCAAACCAGCGGGAGGGCCCGCCGGGGAGCTGTTTTTT.

This chain links TRBV28 with TRBJ1-1; TRBD1 aligns across 11 bases. Germline V gene sequence: CDR1 MDHEN, CDR2 SYDVKM. With V trimmed by 5 bases and J by 1 base, 0 bases remained unmatched. CDR3 size: 14 residues. The CDR3, as DNA: TGTGCCAGCAGTGGGACAGGGGGGAACACTGAAGCTTTCTTT. This sequence encodes CASSGTGGNTEAFF.

This clonotype was seen a few times. The V and J genes are TRBV20-1 and TRBJ1-5; D remains unclear. Trimming removed 1 base at V and 6 bases at J, with 10 bases between. This CDR3 is built from 13 residues. Looked up from germline, CDR1 is DFQATT and CDR2 is SNEGSKA (reference sequence). For the CDR3, the DNA is TGCAGTGCTAGAGTTAGAGGGATTCAGCCCCAGCATTTT. It yields the protein CSARVRGIQPQHF.

Ten or more counts support this clonotype. The chain links TRBV5-1 to TRBJ2-1, with 12 bases aligning to TRBD2. The CDR3 extends over 14 amino acids. The trim removed 5 bases at V and 9 bases at J, leaving 6 bases unmatched. Germline V gives CDR1 SGHRS, CDR2 YFSETQ. The CDR3 DNA is TGCGCCAGCAGTCCTAGCGGGAGGGCCAGTGAGCAGTTCTTC. Its protein product is CASSPSGRASEQFF.

A few counts support this clonotype. J is TRBJ1-4 and V is TRBV5-6; no clear D. Trimming stripped 0 bases from V and 0 bases from J, with 6 bases between. The length of the CDR3 is 15 residues. Germline CDR1 reads SGHDT; CDR2 reads YYEEEE. CDR3 in DNA: TGTGCCAGCAGCTTGGTATCTTCAACTAATGAAAAACTGTTTTTT. Protein sequence: CASSLVSSTNEKLFF.

Only a few counts were recorded for this clonotype. This chain uses TRBV28 with TRBJ2-3; 16 bases are a match to TRBD2. J was trimmed by 5 bases and V by 6 bases; bases with no gene match: 8. Germline CDR1 and CDR2: MDHEN and SYDVKM. The CDR3 consists of 17 residues. CDR3 DNA: TGTGCCAGCAGCCGGCCGGGACTAGCGGGAGGGGGAGATACGCAGTATTTT. This encodes CASSRPGLAGGGDTQYF.

This clonotype has only a few counts. V is TRBV4-2 and J is TRBJ2-2; D gene ambiguous. CDR1 and CDR2 (germline): LGHNA, YNFKEQ. This CDR3 spans 15 amino acids. The V end lost 0 bases, the J end lost 2 bases, and 7 bases lay between the germline ends. CDR3: CASSQEGPNTGELFF. For the CDR3, the DNA is TGTGCCAGCAGCCAAGAAGGACCAAACACCGGGGAGCTGTTTTTT.